A single sample gave rise to the 5 T cell receptor beta chains below, sequenced in a study of T cell responses to AZD1222 COVID-19 vaccine. The method was immunoSEQ multiplex PCR; TCRdb's version includes in-frame clones alone and lacks a portion of them. The sample contains roughly 70,000 clones, 75% to 85% of which appear only once. Sequencing was performed on peripheral blood, taken on day 0 of MenACWY control vaccination. The receptor source for this set is an adult in good health.

DNA for the CDR3: TGCGCCAGCAGTGTAGGGGGCCTCGGGGAGACCCAGTACTTC. It encodes CASSVGGLGETQYF. V is TRBV10-2 and J is TRBJ2-5; 7 bases are shared with TRBD1. The CDR3 length is 14 residues. The germline V gene encodes CDR1 WSHSY and CDR2 SAAADI. V dropped 4 bases and J dropped 5; count of bases not matched to a gene: 7.

This sequence joins TRBV3-1 (or the pseudogene TRBV3-2) and TRBJ2-2, with D possibly TRBD1 on 6 matching bases. Germline V lookup: CDR1 LGHDT, CDR2 YNNKEL (reference sequence). V was cut by 2 bases and J by 1 base, with 14 bases left in between. The CDR3 loop spans 17 amino acids. CDR3 sequence reads: CASSQSGTFLNTGELFF. DNA for the CDR3: TGTGCCAGCAGCCAATCTGGGACATTTCTGAACACCGGGGAGCTGTTTTTT.

J is TRBJ1-1 and V is TRBV29-1; D call uncertain. The germline V gene has CDR1 SQVTM and CDR2 ANQGSEA. The CDR3 is 10 residues long. Trimming left V 4 bases short and J 2 bases short, with 2 bases between. This chain's CDR3 is CSVGNTEAFF. DNA for the CDR3: TGCAGCGTTGGTAACACTGAAGCTTTCTTT.

The chain recombines TRBV2 with TRBJ1-2; D unclear. CDR3 length equals 13 residues. The V end was cut by 6 bases, the J end by 3 bases, with 11 bases between. Germline CDR1 and CDR2: SNHLY and FYNNEI. This CDR3 reads CASRSAAYYGYTF. DNA for the CDR3: TGTGCCAGCAGATCGGCAGCCTACTATGGCTACACCTTC.

The CDR3, as DNA: TGTGCCAGCAGCCCCAGGGACCGGCGATCACCCCTCCACTTT. Its translation is CASSPRDRRSPLHF. The chain employs TRBV11-1 and TRBJ1-6, with D maybe TRBD1 (5 bases). Between the trimmed V and J ends, which lost 5 bases and 10 bases, there was a span of 15 bases. The CDR3 runs to 14 residues. Germline V gene data show CDR1 as SGHAT and CDR2 as FQDESV (reference sequence).